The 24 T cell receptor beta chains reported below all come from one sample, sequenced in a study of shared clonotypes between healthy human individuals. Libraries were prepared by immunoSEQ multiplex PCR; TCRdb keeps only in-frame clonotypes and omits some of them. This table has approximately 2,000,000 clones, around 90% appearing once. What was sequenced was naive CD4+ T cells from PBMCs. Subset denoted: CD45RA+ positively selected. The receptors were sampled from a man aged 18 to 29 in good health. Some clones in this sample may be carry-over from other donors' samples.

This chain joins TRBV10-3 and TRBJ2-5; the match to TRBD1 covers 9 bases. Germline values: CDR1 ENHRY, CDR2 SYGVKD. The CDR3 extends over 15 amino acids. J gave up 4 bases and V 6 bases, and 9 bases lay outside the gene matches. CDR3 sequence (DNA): TGTGCCATCAGCGAATCGACAGGGGGTGTAGAGACCCAGTACTTC. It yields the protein CAISESTGGVETQYF.

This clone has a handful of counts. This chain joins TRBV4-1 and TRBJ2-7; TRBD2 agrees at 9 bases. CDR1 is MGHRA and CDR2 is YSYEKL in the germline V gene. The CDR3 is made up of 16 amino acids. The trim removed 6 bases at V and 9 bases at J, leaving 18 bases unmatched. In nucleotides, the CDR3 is TGCGCCAGCAGTCTAGACGATAGCGGGAGACCGGTTGGGCAGTACTTC. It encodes CASSLDDSGRPVGQYF.

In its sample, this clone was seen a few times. Written as DNA, the CDR3 is TGTGCCAGCAGTGAATCCCAGGGTCCTGAAGCTTTCTTT. Its translation: CASSESQGPEAFF. The chain is built from TRBV28 and TRBJ1-1, with D maybe TRBD1 (5 bases). V was clipped by 5 bases and J by 6 bases, with 13 bases between them. Per germline, CDR1 MDHEN and CDR2 SYDVKM. The CDR3 totals 13 residues.

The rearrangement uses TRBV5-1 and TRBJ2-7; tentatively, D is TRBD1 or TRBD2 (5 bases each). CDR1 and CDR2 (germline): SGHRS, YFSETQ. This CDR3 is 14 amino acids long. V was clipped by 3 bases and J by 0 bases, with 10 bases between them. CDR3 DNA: TGCGCCAGCAGCTACGGGGACGCCTCCTACGAGCAGTACTTC. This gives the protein CASSYGDASYEQYF.

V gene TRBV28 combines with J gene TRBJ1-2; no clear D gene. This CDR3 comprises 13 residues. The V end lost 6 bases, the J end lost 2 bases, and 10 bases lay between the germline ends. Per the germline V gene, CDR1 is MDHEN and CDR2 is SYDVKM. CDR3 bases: TGTGCCAGCAGCTTTCTTCCAAACTATGGCTACACCTTC. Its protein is CASSFLPNYGYTF.

CDR3 amino acids: CASSFWGGNQPQHF. In DNA, the CDR3 is TGTGCCAGCAGTTTTTGGGGGGGGAATCAGCCCCAGCATTTT. V is TRBV28 and J is TRBJ1-5, with a weak D call TRBD1 (5 bases). The CDR3 totals 14 residues. Germline V gene data show CDR1 as MDHEN and CDR2 as SYDVKM. Trimming pared 3 bases from V and 4 bases from J, leaving 10 bases between.

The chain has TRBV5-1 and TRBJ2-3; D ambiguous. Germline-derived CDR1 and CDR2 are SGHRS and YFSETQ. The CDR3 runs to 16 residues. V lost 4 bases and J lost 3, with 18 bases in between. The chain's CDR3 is CASSAERLGRTDTQYF. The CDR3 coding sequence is TGCGCCAGCAGCGCGGAGAGATTAGGTCGTACAGATACGCAGTATTTT.

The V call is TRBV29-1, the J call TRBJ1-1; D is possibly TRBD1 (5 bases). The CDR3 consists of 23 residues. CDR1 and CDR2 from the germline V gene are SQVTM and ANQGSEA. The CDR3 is CLLLSWARGKFIIHLSLNTEAFF. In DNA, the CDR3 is TGCCTCCTCCTGTCCTGGGCGCGGGGGAAATTTATCATCCACCTTTCATTGAACACTGAAGCTTTCTTT.

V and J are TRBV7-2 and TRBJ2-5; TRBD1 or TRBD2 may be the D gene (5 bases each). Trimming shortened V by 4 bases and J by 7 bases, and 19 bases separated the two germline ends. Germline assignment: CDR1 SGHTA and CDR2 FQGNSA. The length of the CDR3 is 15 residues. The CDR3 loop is CASSSGPASLGTQYF. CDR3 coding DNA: TGTGCCAGCAGCTCGGGGCCAGCCTCGTTGGGGACCCAGTACTTC.

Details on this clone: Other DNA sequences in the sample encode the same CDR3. The DNA for the CDR3 is TGTGCCAGCAGCGCAAGGGGGTACACTGAAGCTTTCTTT. As protein: CASSARGYTEAFF. The chain uses TRBV2 and TRBJ1-1, with D perhaps matching TRBD1 (6 bases). With 6 bases removed from V and 3 bases from J, the gap between germline ends came to 11 bases. This CDR3 contains 13 residues. From germline, CDR1 is SNHLY and CDR2 FYNNEI.

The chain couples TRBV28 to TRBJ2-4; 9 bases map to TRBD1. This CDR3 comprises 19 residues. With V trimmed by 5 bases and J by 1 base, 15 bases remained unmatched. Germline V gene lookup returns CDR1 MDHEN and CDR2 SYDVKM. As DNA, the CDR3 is TGTGCCAGCAGTCTCACGGACAGGGGAGTTCCTACGGCCAAAAACATTCAGTACTTC. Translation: CASSLTDRGVPTAKNIQYF.

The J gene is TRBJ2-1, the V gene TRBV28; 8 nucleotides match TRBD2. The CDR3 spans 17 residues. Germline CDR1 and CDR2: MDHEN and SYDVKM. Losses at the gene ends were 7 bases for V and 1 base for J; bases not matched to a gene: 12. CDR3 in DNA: TGTGCCAGCACCCACGGGGGGGCCAGGTTGTCCTACAATGAGCAGTTCTTC. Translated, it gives CASTHGGARLSYNEQFF.

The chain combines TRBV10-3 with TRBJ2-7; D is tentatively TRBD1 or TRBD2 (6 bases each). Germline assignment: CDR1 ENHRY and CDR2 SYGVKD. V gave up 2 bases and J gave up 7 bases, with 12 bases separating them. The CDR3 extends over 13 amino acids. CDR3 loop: CAISETQGREQYF. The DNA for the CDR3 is TGTGCCATCAGTGAGACCCAGGGGAGGGAGCAGTACTTC.

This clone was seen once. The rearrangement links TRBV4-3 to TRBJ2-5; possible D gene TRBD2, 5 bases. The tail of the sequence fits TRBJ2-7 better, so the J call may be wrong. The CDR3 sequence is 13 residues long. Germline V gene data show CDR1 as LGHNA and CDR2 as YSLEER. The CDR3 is CASSEDFSAEQYF. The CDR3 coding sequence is TGCGCCAGCAGCGAGGACTTTAGCGCCGAGCAGTACTTC.

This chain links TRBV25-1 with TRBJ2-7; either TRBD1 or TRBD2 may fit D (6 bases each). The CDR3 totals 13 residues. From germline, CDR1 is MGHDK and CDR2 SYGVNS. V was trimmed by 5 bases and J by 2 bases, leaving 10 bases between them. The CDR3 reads CASSWGAAYEQYF. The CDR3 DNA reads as TGTGCCAGCAGTTGGGGGGCGGCCTACGAGCAGTACTTC.

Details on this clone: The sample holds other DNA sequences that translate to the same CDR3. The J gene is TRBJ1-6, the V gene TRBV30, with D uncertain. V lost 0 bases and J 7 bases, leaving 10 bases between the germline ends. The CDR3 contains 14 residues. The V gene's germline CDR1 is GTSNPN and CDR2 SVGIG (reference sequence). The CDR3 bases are TGTGCCTGGAGTGTCCAAGGATACAATTCACCCCTCCACTTT. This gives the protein CAWSVQGYNSPLHF.

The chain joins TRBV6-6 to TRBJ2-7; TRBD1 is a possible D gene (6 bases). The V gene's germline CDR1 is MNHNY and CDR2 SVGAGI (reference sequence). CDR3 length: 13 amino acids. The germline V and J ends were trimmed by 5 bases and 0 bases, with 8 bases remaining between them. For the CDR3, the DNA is TGTGCCAGCAGTAACAGGGACTCCTACGAGCAGTACTTC. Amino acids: CASSNRDSYEQYF.

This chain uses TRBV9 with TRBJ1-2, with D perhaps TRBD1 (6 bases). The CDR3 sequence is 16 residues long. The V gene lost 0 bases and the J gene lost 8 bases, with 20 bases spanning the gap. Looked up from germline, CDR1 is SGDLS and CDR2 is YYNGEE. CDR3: CASSVAFSGEGLGYTF. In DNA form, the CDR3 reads TGTGCCAGCAGCGTAGCTTTTTCAGGGGAGGGTCTGGGCTACACCTTC.

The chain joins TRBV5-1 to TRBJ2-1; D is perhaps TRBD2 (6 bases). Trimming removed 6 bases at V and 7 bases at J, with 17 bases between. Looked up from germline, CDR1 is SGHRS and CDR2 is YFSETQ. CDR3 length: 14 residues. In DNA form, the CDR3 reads TGCGCCAGCACCGGGGGTGGGTCGGGGAATGAGCAGTTCTTC. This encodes CASTGGGSGNEQFF.

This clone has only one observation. CDR3 loop: CASGSGQGGHQPQHF. The CDR3 DNA is TGTGCTAGTGGTTCAGGACAGGGTGGACATCAGCCCCAGCATTTT. The genes are TRBV12-5 and TRBJ1-5; TRBD1 aligns across 8 bases. The V and J ends lost 4 bases and 5 bases, in that order; junction bases with no gene match: 7. In germline, CDR1 is LGHNT, CDR2 FRNRAP. CDR3 size: 15 residues. The whole variable domain, filled in from reference TRBV12-5 and TRBJ1-5, reads DARVTQTPRHKVTEMGQEVTMRCQPILGHNTVFWYRQTMMQGLELLAYFRNRAPLDDSGMPKDRFSAEMPDATLATLKIQPSEPRDSAVYFCASGSGQGGHQPQHFGDGTRLSIL.

The CDR3 reads CASSETGVNQPQHF. As DNA, the CDR3 is TGTGCCAGCAGTGAAACAGGAGTTAATCAGCCCCAGCATTTT. The chain links TRBV2 to TRBJ1-5, with TRBD1 as a possible D gene (5 bases). The CDR3 consists of 14 residues. V lost 2 bases and J lost 4, with 9 bases in between. Germline V gene data show CDR1 as SNHLY and CDR2 as FYNNEI.

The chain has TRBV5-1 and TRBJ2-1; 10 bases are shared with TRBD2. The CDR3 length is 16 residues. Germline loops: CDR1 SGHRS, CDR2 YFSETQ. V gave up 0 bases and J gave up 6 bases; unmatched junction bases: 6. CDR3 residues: CASSLEASGRFNEQFF. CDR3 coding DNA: TGCGCCAGCAGCTTGGAGGCTAGCGGGAGATTCAATGAGCAGTTCTTC.

In DNA, the CDR3 is TGTGCCAGTAACGTCGGGACAGGGCGGGTTGGCAATCAGCCCCAGCATTTT. Amino acids: CASNVGTGRVGNQPQHF. The gene calls are TRBV19 and TRBJ1-5, with 9 positions matching TRBD1. CDR1 is LNHDA, CDR2 SQIVND, per germline (reference sequence). The J segment lost 2 bases and the V segment lost 7 bases, leaving 12 bases of the junction unmatched. The CDR3 runs to 17 residues.

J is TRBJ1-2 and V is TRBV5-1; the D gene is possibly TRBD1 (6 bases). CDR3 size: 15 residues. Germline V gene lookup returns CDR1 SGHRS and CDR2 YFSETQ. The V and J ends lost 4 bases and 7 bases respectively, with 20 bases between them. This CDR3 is CASSITGQSPSGYTF. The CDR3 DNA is TGCGCCAGCAGCATAACGGGACAATCTCCGAGTGGCTACACCTTC.